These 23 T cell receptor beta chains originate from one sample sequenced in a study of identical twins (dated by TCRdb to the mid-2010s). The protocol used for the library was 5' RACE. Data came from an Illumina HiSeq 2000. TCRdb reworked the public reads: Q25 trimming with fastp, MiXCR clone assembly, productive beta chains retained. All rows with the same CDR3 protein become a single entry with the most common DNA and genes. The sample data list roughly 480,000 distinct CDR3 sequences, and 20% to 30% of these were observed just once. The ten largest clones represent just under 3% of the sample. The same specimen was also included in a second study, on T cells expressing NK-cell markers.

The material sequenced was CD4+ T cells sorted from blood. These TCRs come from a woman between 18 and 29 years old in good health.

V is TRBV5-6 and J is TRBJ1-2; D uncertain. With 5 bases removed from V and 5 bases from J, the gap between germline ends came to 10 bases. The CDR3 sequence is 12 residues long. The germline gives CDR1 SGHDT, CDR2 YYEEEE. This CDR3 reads CASRREEYGYTF. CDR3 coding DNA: TGTGCCAGCAGGCGGGAGGAATATGGCTACACCTTC.

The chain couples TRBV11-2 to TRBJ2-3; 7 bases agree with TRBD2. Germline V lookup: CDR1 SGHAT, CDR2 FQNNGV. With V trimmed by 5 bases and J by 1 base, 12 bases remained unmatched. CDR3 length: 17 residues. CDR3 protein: CASSHLVAGVGTDTQYF. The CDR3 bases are TGTGCCAGCAGCCACTTGGTCGCGGGAGTGGGCACAGATACGCAGTATTTT.

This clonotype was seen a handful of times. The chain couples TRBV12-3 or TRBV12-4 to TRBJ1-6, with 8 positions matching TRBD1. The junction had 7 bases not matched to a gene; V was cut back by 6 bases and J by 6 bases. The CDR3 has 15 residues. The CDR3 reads CASRAGTGSNSPLHF. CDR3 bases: TGTGCCAGCAGGGCCGGGACAGGCTCTAATTCACCCCTCCACTTT.

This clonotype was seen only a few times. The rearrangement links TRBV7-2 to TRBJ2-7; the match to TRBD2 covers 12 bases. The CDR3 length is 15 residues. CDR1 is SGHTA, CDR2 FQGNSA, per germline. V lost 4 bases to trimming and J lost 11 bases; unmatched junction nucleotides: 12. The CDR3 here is CASSSGLAGTHMEYF. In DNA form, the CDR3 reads TGTGCCAGCAGCTCCGGACTAGCGGGGACCCATATGGAGTACTTC. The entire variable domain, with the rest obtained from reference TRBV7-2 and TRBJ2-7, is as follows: GAGVSQSPSNKVTEKGKDVELRCDPISGHTALYWYRQSLGQGLEFLIYFQGNSAPDKSGLPSDRFSAERTGGSVSTLTIQRTQQEDSAVYLCASSSGLAGTHMEYFGPGTRLTVT.

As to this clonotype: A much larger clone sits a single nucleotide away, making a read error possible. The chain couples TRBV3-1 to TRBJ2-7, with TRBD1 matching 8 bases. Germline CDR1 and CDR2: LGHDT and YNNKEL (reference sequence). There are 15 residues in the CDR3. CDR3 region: CASCQVATGGYEQYF. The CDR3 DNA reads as TGTGCCAGCTGCCAAGTGGCAACAGGGGGCTACGAGCAGTACTTC.

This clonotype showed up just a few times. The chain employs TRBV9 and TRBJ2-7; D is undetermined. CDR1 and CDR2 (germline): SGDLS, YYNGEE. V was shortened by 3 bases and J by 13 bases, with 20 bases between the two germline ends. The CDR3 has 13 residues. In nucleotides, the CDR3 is TGTGCCAGCAGCGAACAAGATTCCTACGAGCGATACTTC. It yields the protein CASSEQDSYERYF. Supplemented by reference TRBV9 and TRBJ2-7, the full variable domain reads DSGVTQTPKHLITATGQRVTLRCSPRSGDLSVYWYQQSLDQGLQFLIQYYNGEERAKGNILERFSAQQFPDLHSELNLSSLELGDSALYFCASSEQDSYERYFGPGTRLTVT.

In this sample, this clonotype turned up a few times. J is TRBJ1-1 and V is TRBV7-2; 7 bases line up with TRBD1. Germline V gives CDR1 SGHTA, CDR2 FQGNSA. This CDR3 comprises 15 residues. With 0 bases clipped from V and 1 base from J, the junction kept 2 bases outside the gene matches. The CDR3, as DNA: TGTGCCAGCAGCTTAGCGGGGACAGCGAACACTGAAGCTTTCTTT. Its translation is CASSLAGTANTEAFF.

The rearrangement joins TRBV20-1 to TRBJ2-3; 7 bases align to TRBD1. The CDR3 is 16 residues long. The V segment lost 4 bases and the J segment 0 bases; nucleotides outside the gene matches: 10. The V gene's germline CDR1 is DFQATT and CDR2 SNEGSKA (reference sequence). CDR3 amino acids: CSATKSTGTSTDTQYF. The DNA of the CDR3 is TGCAGTGCTACTAAATCGACAGGGACAAGCACAGATACGCAGTATTTT.

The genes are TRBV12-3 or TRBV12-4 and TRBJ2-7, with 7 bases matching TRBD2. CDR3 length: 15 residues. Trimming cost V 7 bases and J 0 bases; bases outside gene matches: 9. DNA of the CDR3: TGTGCCAGCACAAAAAGGGCTAGCGGCTCCTACGAGCAGTACTTC. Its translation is CASTKRASGSYEQYF.

The CDR3 nucleotides are TGTGCCAGCAGCCGGCCGGGACTAGCGGGCTACAATGAGCAGTTCTTC. Encoded protein: CASSRPGLAGYNEQFF. The chain combines TRBV7-2 with TRBJ2-1; the match to TRBD2 covers 12 bases. CDR3 length equals 16 residues. The germline CDR1 and CDR2 sequences are SGHTA and FQGNSA. After removal of 5 bases from V and 3 bases from J, the junction contained 5 bases not matched to a gene.

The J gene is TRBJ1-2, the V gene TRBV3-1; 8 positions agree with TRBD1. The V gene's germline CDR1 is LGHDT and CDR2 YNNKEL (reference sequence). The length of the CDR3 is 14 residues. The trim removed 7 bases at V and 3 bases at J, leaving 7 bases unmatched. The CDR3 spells CASTATGGDYGYTF. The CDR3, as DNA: TGTGCCAGCACGGCCACAGGGGGGGACTATGGCTACACCTTC.

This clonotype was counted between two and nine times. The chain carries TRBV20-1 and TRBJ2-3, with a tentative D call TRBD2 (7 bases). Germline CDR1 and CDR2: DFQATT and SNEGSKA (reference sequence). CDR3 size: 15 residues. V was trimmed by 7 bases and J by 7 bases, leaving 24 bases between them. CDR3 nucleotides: TGCAGTGGAGGGGGAAGAGCGGGATTGGGGCATACGCAGTATTTT. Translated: CSGGGRAGLGHTQYF.

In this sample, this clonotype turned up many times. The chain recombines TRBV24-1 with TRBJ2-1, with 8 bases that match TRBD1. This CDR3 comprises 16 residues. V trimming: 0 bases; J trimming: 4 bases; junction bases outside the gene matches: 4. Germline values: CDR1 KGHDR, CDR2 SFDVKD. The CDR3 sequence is CATSDLNQGAYNEQFF. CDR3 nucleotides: TGTGCCACCAGTGATTTGAACCAGGGGGCTTACAATGAGCAGTTCTTC.

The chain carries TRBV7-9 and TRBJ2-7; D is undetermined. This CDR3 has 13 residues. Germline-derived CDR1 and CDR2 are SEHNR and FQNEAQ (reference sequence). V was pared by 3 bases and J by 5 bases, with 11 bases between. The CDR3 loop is CASSFGPRDEQYF. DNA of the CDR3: TGTGCCAGCAGCTTCGGCCCAAGGGACGAGCAGTACTTC.

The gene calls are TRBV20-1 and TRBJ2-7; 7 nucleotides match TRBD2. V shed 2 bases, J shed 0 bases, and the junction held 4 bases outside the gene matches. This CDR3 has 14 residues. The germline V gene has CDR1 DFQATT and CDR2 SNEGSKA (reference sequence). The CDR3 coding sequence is TGCAGTGCTAGACCAGCGGGGCACTCCTACGAGCAGTACTTC. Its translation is CSARPAGHSYEQYF.

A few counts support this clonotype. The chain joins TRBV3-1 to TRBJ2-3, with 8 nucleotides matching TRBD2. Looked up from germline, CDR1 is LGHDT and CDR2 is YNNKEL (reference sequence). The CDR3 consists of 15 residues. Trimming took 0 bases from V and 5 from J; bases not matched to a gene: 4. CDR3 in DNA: TGTGCCAGCAGCCAAGACGGGGGGGCCGAAGATACGCAGTATTTT. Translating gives CASSQDGGAEDTQYF.

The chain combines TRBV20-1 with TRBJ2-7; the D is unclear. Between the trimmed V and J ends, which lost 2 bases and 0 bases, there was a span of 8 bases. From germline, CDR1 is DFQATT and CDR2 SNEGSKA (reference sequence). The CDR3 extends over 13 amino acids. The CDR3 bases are TGCAGTGCTAGATCCACTTTCTCCTACGAGCAGTACTTC. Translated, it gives CSARSTFSYEQYF.

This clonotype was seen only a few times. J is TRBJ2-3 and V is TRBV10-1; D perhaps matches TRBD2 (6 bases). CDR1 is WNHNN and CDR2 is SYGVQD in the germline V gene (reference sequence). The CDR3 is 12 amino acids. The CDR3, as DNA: TGCGCAACGTCTGCGGGGTCGGATACGCAGTATTTT. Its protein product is CATSAGSDTQYF.

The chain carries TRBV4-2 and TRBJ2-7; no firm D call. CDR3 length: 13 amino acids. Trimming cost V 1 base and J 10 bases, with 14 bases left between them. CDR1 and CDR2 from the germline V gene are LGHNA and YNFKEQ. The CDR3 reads CASSQGAVNSQYF. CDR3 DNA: TGTGCCAGCAGCCAAGGGGCGGTAAACAGTCAGTACTTC.

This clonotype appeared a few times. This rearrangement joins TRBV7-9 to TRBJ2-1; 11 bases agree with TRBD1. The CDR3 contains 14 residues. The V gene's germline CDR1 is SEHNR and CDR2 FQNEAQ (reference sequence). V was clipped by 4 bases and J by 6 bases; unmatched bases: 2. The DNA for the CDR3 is TGTGCCAGCAGCTCGGGACAGGGGGGCAATGAGCAGTTCTTC. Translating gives CASSSGQGGNEQFF.

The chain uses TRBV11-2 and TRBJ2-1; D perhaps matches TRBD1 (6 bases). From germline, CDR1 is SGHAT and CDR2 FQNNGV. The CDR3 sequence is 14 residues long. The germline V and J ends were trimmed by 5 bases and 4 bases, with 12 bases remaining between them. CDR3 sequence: CASSVRTGYNEQFF. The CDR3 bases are TGTGCCAGCAGCGTACGAACAGGGTACAATGAGCAGTTCTTC.

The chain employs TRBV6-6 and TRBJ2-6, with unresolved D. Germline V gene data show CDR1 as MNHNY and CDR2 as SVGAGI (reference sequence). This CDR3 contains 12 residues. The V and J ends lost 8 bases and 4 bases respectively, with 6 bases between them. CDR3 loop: CASREGANVLTF. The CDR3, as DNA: TGTGCCAGCCGTGAGGGGGCCAACGTCCTGACTTTC.

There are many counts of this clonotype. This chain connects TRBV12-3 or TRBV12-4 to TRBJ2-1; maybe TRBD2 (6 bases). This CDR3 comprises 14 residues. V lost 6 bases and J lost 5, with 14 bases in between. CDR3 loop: CASSPGGGNNEQFF. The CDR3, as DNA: TGTGCCAGCAGCCCTGGTGGGGGGAACAATGAGCAGTTCTTC.